This TCR beta chain was captured in a study of blood T cells in healthy people across ages. Whole-study context: When template switching was applied, about one barcoded beta molecule was captured per two T cells.

Regarding this clonotype: Its antigen is unidentified.

General observations from the study: Measured against age, TCR beta diversity per million T cells decreased in a roughly linear manner.

A second about 6 to 12 cycle PCR used barcoded and J-beta primers. Tags on each cDNA molecule came from a template-switch adaptor with 12 random nucleotides. TCRdb reprocessed the 5' RACE reads via MiXCR and lists one record per CDR3 protein. The sample carries more than 1,400,000 distinct CDR3 sequences, roughly 40% recorded once. Source material: blood. The sequence was obtained from a young woman in good health.

The CDR3 DNA follows: TGTGCCAGCAGCTCCGGACTGGGGTTGGGCTACAATGAGCAGTTCTTC. It codes for CASSSGLGLGYNEQFF. The rearrangement uses TRBV9 and TRBJ2-1; D is perhaps TRBD2 (5 bases). The germline V gene encodes CDR1 SGDLS and CDR2 YYNGEE. CDR3 length: 16 residues. V was trimmed by 4 bases and J by 3 bases, leaving 17 bases between them.